This T cell receptor (beta chain) was profiled in a study of T cell responses to AZD1222 COVID-19 vaccine. Note on this clone: The antigen remains undetermined.

This table comes from immunoSEQ multiplex PCR, and its TCRdb copy is limited to in-frame clones, with some not included. The sample holds over 90,000 clones, 70% to 90% seen once. The CDR3 consists of 14 residues. The germline V gene has CDR1 SGHAT and CDR2 FQNNGV. V was clipped by 3 bases and J by 4 bases; unmatched bases: 2. The study, taken as a whole, reports: Among the donors, most were white British and more were female, and clonal diversity was possibly underestimated. Variant regions that are unmutated are reportedly the target of nearly half of spike-specific TCRs.

Specimen: peripheral blood, collected on day 0 of AZD1222 vaccination. This sequence joins TRBV11-2 and TRBJ2-1; 8 bases are a match to TRBD1. This TCR came from an adult in good health. For the CDR3, the DNA is TGTGCCAGCAGCTTCAGGGGGCTATACAATGAGCAGTTCTTC. Amino acids: CASSFRGLYNEQFF.